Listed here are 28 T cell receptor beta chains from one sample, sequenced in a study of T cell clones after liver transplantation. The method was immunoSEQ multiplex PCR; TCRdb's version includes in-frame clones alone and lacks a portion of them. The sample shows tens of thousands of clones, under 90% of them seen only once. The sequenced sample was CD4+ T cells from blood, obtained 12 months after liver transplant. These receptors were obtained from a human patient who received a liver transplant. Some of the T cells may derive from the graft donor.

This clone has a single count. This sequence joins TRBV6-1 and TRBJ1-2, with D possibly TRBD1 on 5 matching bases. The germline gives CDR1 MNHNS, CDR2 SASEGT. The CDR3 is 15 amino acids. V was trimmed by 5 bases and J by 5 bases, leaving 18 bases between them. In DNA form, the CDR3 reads TGTGCCAGCAGTCCGGGACCGGGAGGCTGGTATGGCTACACCTTC. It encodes CASSPGPGGWYGYTF.

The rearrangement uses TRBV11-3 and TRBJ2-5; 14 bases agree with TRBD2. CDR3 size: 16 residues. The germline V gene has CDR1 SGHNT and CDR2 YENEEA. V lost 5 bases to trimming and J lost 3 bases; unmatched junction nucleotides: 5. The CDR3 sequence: CASSAGGLAGEETQYF. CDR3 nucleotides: TGTGCCAGCAGCGCCGGGGGACTAGCGGGAGAAGAGACCCAGTACTTC.

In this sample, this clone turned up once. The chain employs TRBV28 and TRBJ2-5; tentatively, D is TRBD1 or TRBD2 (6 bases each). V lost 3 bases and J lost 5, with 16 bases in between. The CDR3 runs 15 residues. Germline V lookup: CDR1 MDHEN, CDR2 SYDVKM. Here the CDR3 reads CASSFSGAAGETQYF. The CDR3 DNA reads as TGTGCCAGCAGTTTTTCGGGGGCCGCAGGGGAGACCCAGTACTTC.

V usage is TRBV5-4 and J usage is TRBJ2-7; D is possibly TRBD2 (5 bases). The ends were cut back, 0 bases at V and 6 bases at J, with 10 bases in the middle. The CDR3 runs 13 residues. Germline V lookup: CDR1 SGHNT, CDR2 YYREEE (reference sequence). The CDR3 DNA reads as TGTGCCAGCAGCTTGGGAGGGTACGGCGAGCAGTACTTC. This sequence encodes CASSLGGYGEQYF.

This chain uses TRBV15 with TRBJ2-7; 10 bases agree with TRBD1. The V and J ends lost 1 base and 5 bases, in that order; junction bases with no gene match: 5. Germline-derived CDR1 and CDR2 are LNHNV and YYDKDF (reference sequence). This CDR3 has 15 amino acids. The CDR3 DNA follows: TGTGCCACCAGCAGAGGGACAGGGGGGACCGACGAGCAGTACTTC. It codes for CATSRGTGGTDEQYF.

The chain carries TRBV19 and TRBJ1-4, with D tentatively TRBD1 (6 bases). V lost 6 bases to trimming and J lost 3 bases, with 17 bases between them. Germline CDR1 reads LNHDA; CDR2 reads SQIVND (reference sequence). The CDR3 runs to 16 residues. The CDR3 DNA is TGTGCCAGTAGCACGCGAGTGGGACACTCTAATGAAAAACTGTTTTTT. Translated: CASSTRVGHSNEKLFF.

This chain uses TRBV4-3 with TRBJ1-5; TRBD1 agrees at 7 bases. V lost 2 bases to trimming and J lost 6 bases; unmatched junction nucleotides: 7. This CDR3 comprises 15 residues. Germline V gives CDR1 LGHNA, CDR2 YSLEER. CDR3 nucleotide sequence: TGCGCCAGCAGCCAAATCCGACAGGGCAGTCAGCCCCAGCATTTT. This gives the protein CASSQIRQGSQPQHF.

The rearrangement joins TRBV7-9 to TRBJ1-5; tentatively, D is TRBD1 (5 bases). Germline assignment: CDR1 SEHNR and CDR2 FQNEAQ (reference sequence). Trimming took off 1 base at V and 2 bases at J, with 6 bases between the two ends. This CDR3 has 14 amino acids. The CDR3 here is CASSLGGGNQPQHF. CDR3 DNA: TGTGCCAGCAGCTTAGGGGGGGGCAATCAGCCCCAGCATTTT.

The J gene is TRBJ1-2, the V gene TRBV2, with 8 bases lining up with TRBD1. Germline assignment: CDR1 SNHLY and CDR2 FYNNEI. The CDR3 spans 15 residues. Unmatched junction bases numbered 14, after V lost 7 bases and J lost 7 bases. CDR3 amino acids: CASTLPRTGFSGYTF. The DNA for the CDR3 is TGTGCCAGCACCCTCCCCAGGACAGGGTTCTCTGGCTACACCTTC.

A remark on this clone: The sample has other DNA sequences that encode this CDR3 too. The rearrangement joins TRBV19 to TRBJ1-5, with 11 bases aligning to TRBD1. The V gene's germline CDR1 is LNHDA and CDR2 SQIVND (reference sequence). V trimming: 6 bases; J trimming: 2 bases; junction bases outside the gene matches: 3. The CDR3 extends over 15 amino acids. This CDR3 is CASRGGQGGNQPQHF. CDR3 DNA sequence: TGTGCCAGTAGAGGGGGACAGGGGGGCAATCAGCCCCAGCATTTT.

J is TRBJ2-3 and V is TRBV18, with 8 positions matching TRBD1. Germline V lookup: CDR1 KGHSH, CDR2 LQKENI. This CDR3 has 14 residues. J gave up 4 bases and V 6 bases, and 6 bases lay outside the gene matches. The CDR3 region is CASSSGQGSDTQYF. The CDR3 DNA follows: TGTGCCAGCTCCTCCGGACAGGGTTCAGATACGCAGTATTTT.

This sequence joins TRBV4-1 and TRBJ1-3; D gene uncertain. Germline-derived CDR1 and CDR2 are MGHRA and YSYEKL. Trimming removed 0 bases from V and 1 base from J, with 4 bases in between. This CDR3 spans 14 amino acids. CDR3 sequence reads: CASSQDASGNTIYF. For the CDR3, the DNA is TGCGCCAGCAGCCAAGATGCGTCTGGAAACACCATATATTTT.

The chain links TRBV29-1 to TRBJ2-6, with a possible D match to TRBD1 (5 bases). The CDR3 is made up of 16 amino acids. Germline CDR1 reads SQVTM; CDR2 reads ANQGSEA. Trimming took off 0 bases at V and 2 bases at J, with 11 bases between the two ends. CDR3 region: CSVEDPRGAGANVLTF. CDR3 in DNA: TGCAGCGTTGAAGATCCTAGGGGTGCTGGGGCCAACGTCCTGACTTTC.

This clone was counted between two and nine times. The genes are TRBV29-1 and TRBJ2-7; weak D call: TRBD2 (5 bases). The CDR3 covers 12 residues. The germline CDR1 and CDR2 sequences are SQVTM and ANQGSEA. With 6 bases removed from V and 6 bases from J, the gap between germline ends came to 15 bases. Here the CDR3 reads CSVPLRGGEQYF. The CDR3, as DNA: TGCAGCGTCCCCTTACGGGGTGGCGAGCAGTACTTC.

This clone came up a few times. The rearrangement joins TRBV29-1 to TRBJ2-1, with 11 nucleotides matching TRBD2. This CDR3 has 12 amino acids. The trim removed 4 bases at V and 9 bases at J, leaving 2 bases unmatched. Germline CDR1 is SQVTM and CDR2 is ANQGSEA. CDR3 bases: TGCAGCGTTGGACTAGCGGGAATTGAGCAGTTCTTC. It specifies CSVGLAGIEQFF.

The CDR3 loop is CASSRLAGPSSSYNEQFF. The CDR3, as DNA: TGCGCCAGCAGCCGACTAGCGGGACCCTCGAGCTCCTACAATGAGCAGTTCTTC. The V gene is TRBV5-1, the J gene TRBJ2-1, with 11 bases identical to TRBD2. V dropped 4 bases and J dropped 0; count of bases not matched to a gene: 9. In germline, CDR1 is SGHRS, CDR2 YFSETQ. The CDR3 has 18 amino acids.

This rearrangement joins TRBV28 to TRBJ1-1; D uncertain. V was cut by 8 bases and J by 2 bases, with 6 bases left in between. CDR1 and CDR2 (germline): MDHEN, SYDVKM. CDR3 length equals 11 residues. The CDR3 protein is CASHLNTEAFF. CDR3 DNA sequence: TGTGCCAGCCACTTAAACACTGAAGCTTTCTTT. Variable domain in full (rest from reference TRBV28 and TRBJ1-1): DVKVTQSSRYLVKRTGEKVFLECVQDMDHENMFWYRQDPGLGLRLIYFSYDVKMKEKGDIPEGYSVSREKKERFSLILESASTNQTSMYLCASHLNTEAFFGQGTRLTVV.

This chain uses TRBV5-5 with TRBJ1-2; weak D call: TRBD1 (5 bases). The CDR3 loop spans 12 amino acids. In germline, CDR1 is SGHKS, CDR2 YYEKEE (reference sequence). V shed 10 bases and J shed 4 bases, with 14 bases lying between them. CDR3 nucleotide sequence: TGTGCCTCGGGACTGGCGCGCTATGGCTACACCTTC. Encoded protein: CASGLARYGYTF.

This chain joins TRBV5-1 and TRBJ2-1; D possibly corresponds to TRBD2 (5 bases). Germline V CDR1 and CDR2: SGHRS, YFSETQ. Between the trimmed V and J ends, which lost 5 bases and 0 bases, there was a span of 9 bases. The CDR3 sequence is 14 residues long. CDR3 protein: CASSLGSSYNEQFF. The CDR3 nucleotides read TGCGCCAGCAGTTTAGGGAGCTCCTACAATGAGCAGTTCTTC.

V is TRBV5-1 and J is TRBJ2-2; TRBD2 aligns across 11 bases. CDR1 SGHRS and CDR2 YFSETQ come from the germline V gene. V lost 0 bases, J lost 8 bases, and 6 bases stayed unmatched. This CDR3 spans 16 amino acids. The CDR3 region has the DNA TGCGCCAGCAGCTTGGTCCTAGCGGGAGGAGCAGGGGAGCTGTTTTTT. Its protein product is CASSLVLAGGAGELFF.

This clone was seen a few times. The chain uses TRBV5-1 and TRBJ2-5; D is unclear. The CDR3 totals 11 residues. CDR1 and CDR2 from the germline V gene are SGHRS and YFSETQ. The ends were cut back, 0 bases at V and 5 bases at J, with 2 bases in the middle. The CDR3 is CASSLDETQYF. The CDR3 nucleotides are TGCGCCAGCAGCTTGGACGAGACCCAGTACTTC. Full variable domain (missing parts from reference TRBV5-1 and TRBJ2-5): KAGVTQTPRYLIKTRGQQVTLSCSPISGHRSVSWYQQTPGQGLQFLFEYFSETQRNKGNFPGRFSGRQFSNSRSEMNVSTLELGDSALYLCASSLDETQYFGPGTRLLVL.

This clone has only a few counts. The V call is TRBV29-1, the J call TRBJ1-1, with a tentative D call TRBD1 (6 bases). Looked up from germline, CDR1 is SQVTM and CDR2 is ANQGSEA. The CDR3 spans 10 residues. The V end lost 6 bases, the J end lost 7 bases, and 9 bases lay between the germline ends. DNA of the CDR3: TGCAGCGTCCGGACAGTTGAAGCTTTCTTT. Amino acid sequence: CSVRTVEAFF.

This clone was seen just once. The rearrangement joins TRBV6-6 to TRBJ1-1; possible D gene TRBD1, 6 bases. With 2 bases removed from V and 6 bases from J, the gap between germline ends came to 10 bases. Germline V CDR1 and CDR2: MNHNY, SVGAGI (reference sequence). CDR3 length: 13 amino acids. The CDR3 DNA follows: TGTGCCAGCAGTTACCAGACAGGAGCTGAAGCTTTCTTT. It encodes CASSYQTGAEAFF.

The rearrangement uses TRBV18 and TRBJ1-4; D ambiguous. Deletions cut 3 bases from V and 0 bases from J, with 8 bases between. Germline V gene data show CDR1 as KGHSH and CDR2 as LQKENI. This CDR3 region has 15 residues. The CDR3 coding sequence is TGTGCCAGCTCACCTTTCGAAGCAACTAATGAAAAACTGTTTTTT. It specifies CASSPFEATNEKLFF. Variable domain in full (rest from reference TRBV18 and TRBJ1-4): NAGVMQNPRHLVRRRGQEARLRCSPMKGHSHVYWYRQLPEEGLKFMVYLQKENIIDESGMPKERFSAEFPKEGPSILRIQQVVRGDSAAYFCASSPFEATNEKLFFGSGTQLSVL.

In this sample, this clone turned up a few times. Written as DNA, the CDR3 is TGTGCCAGCAGTTTACGGGAAGAGCAGTACTTC. The encoded protein is CASSLREEQYF. This rearrangement joins TRBV28 to TRBJ2-7, with D possibly being TRBD2 (5 bases). The CDR3 runs 11 residues. Per germline, CDR1 MDHEN and CDR2 SYDVKM. The V end was cut by 2 bases, the J end by 7 bases, with 6 bases between.

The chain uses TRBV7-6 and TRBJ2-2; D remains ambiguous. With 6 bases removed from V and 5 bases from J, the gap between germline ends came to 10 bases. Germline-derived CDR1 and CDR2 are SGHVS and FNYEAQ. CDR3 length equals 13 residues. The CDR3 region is CASSFLLTGELFF. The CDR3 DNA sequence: TGTGCCAGCAGTTTCCTCTTGACCGGGGAGCTGTTTTTT.

CDR3 protein: CASSLVGGYNEKLFF. For the CDR3, the DNA is TGTGCCAGCAGCTTAGTCGGGGGCTATAATGAAAAACTGTTTTTT. The genes are TRBV7-6 and TRBJ1-4, with D maybe TRBD1 (6 bases). CDR3 length: 15 residues. Trimming took 1 base from V and 4 from J, leaving 10 bases between them. Germline CDR1 SGHVS, CDR2 FNYEAQ.

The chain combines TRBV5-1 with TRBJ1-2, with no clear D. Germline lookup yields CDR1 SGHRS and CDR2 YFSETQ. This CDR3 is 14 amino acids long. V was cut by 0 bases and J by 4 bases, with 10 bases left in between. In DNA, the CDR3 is TGCGCCAGCAGCTTGGGGGCTGGGAGCTATGGCTACACCTTC. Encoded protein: CASSLGAGSYGYTF.